This T cell receptor beta chain was documented in a study of cytomegalovirus exposure and HLA in healthy donors. Notes on the study in general: Researchers catalogued 164 TCR beta chains as cytomegalovirus-associated. The dataset shows that most TCR sequences were rare, while some public TCRs occurred in many donors. More clonal expansion characterized HLA-associated TCR beta chains than equally common others in a later analysis.

The PCR ran on 60 Vbeta and 13 Jbeta primers. Using immunoSEQ multiplex PCR, the repertoire was profiled, and TCRdb retains in-frame clones only, with some absent. The sample carries 140,000 to 150,000 clones, approximately 78% recorded once. Comments on this clone: What it recognizes is unknown.

CDR1 MGHRA and CDR2 YSYEKL come from the germline V gene. V gave up 3 bases and J gave up 1 base, with 16 bases separating them. CDR3 length equals 17 residues. The chain is built from TRBV4-1 and TRBJ1-3, with TRBD1 as a possible D gene (6 bases). This TCR came from a female donor in good health and CMV-seronegative. The sequenced sample was PBMCs. The CDR3, as DNA: TGCGCCAGCAGCCATGAACCTCTACAGGGTTCTGGAAACACCATATATTTT. Its translation is CASSHEPLQGSGNTIYF.